This passage covers 9 T cell receptor beta chains from one sample sequenced in a study of early stage breast cancer tumors. The method was immunoSEQ multiplex PCR; TCRdb's version includes in-frame clones alone and lacks a portion of them. This repertoire shows 69,000 or so clones, 80% found once; its top ten account for over 3.5%. Source material: blood. The receptors here all came from a middle-aged person with breast cancer.

This chain links TRBV30 with TRBJ2-5; D perhaps matches TRBD2 (5 bases). The germline CDR1 and CDR2 sequences are GTSNPN and SVGIG (reference sequence). V lost 1 base and J lost 5, with 11 bases in between. The CDR3 consists of 13 residues. The CDR3: CAWSALAGETQYF. CDR3 nucleotide sequence: TGTGCCTGGAGTGCGCTAGCTGGTGAGACCCAGTACTTC.

The V and J genes are TRBV28 and TRBJ2-1; 8 nucleotides align to TRBD2. CDR1 and CDR2 from the germline V gene are MDHEN and SYDVKM. V lost 1 base and J lost 2; bases outside the gene matches: 4. This CDR3 has 16 residues. The DNA of the CDR3 is TGTGCCAGCAGTTTATCGGGCGGGAGGACCTACAATGAGCAGTTCTTC. Encoded protein: CASSLSGGRTYNEQFF.

In its sample, this clone was seen once. The V gene is TRBV28, the J gene TRBJ1-2; the match to TRBD1 covers 10 bases. With 5 bases clipped from V and 8 bases from J, the junction kept 5 bases outside the gene matches. Per germline, CDR1 MDHEN and CDR2 SYDVKM. CDR3 size: 13 residues. In nucleotides, the CDR3 is TGTGCCAGCAGTCGACAGGGGGCAAAAGGCTACACCTTC. Translated, it gives CASSRQGAKGYTF.

The rearrangement links TRBV13 to TRBJ1-4; TRBD1 matches 9 bases. CDR3 length equals 15 residues. J gave up 7 bases and V 4 bases, and 7 bases lay outside the gene matches. Germline loops: CDR1 PRHDT, CDR2 FYEKMQ (reference sequence). The CDR3 region is CASSSGTGSVEKLFF. The CDR3 DNA follows: TGTGCCAGCAGCTCCGGGACAGGGAGTGTTGAAAAACTGTTTTTT. The full variable domain, with the rest looked up from reference TRBV13 and TRBJ1-4, is AAGVIQSPRHLIKEKRETATLKCYPIPRHDTVYWYQQGPGQDPQFLISFYEKMQSDKGSIPDRFSAQQFSDYHSELNMSSLELGDSALYFCASSSGTGSVEKLFFGSGTQLSVL.

This clone was counted a few times. The J gene is TRBJ2-4, the V gene TRBV30; 9 positions match TRBD2. The V gene's germline CDR1 is GTSNPN and CDR2 SVGIG (reference sequence). The CDR3 runs to 17 residues. The CDR3 coding sequence is TGTGCTTCAATGTGGCGGGAGGGTCGTGGGGCCAAAAACATTCAGTACTTC. Protein sequence: CASMWREGRGAKNIQYF.

This clone was seen a few times. V and J are TRBV28 and TRBJ1-2; no clear D. Looked up from germline, CDR1 is MDHEN and CDR2 is SYDVKM. The CDR3 consists of 11 residues. The V and J ends lost 8 bases and 4 bases respectively, with 8 bases between them. CDR3 sequence reads: CASGYAYGYTF. Here the CDR3 DNA reads TGTGCCAGCGGGTATGCCTATGGCTACACCTTC.

The chain employs TRBV28 and TRBJ2-2, with D possibly matching TRBD1 (5 bases). The CDR3 runs to 14 residues. Trimming pared 10 bases from V and 5 bases from J, leaving 17 bases between. Germline CDR1 reads MDHEN; CDR2 reads SYDVKM. The CDR3 loop reads CAIGPGPRTGELFF. The CDR3 coding sequence is TGTGCCATCGGGCCAGGGCCTAGGACCGGGGAGCTGTTTTTT.

This rearrangement joins TRBV28 to TRBJ1-2; possibly TRBD1 for D (5 bases). The length of the CDR3 is 16 residues. The germline gives CDR1 MDHEN, CDR2 SYDVKM. With 2 bases removed from V and 5 bases from J, the gap between germline ends came to 18 bases. CDR3 sequence reads: CASSLTGTLGRYGYTF. The DNA for the CDR3 is TGTGCCAGCAGTTTAACCGGGACCCTCGGGAGGTATGGCTACACCTTC.

The chain carries TRBV28 and TRBJ2-1; TRBD1 matches 8 bases. V dropped 10 bases and J dropped 6; count of bases not matched to a gene: 8. The CDR3 runs to 13 residues. Germline values: CDR1 MDHEN, CDR2 SYDVKM. The CDR3 here is CATTDRAANEQFF. CDR3 DNA: TGTGCCACCACGGACAGGGCGGCCAATGAGCAGTTCTTC.